The 10 T cell receptor beta chains listed next were all sequenced from one sample in a study of CD8+ T cells in alopecia areata. Isolated RNA was reverse transcribed into cDNA used as the sequencing template. Sequenced by immunoSEQ multiplex PCR; TCRdb stores in-frame clones only, minus some. The sample has some 170,000 clones, 59% seen once; the top ten hold around 15%. The specimen comprised CD4+ T cells sorted from blood, sampled at week 0. The receptor source for this set is a human donor with alopecia areata.

The genes are TRBV5-1 and TRBJ1-6; unclear D gene. From germline, CDR1 is SGHRS and CDR2 YFSETQ. The length of the CDR3 is 14 residues. The V end lost 0 bases, the J end lost 7 bases, and 8 bases lay between the germline ends. CDR3 nucleotides: TGCGCCAGCAGCTTGGGGTCAGCCAATTCACCCCTCCACTTT. It specifies CASSLGSANSPLHF.

V is TRBV6-6 and J is TRBJ1-1, with 7 bases identical to TRBD1. V was pared by 0 bases and J by 4 bases, with 5 bases of the junction left unmatched. Germline CDR1 MNHNY, CDR2 SVGAGI (reference sequence). The CDR3 covers 15 residues. The CDR3 sequence: CASSYSNRGATEAFF. The CDR3 coding sequence is TGTGCCAGCAGTTACTCGAACAGGGGAGCCACTGAAGCTTTCTTT.

This clone was observed a handful of times. This sequence joins TRBV27 and TRBJ2-1, with TRBD2 identical over 9 bases. V trimming: 7 bases; J trimming: 2 bases; junction bases outside the gene matches: 3. The CDR3 is 14 residues long. CDR1 and CDR2 (germline): MNHEY, SMNVEV (reference sequence). This CDR3 is CASTGGGAYNEQFF. Written as DNA, the CDR3 is TGTGCCAGCACCGGCGGGGGGGCCTACAATGAGCAGTTCTTC.

J is TRBJ1-2 and V is TRBV30; D call uncertain. Per the germline V gene, CDR1 is GTSNPN and CDR2 is SVGIG (reference sequence). Trimming took off 0 bases at V and 2 bases at J, with 7 bases between the two ends. CDR3 length: 13 amino acids. The CDR3 is CAWSVFRNYGYTF. The CDR3 nucleotides read TGTGCCTGGAGTGTATTCAGAAACTATGGCTACACCTTC.

The chain combines TRBV27 with TRBJ1-1; 11 positions agree with TRBD1. The V gene end was trimmed by 4 bases and the J gene end by 7 bases; junction bases not matched to a gene: 5. Germline V gene lookup returns CDR1 MNHEY and CDR2 SMNVEV (reference sequence). CDR3 length: 14 residues. CDR3 nucleotide sequence: TGTGCCAGCAGTTCCGGACAGGGGGCCCGTGAAGCTTTCTTT. Translating it yields CASSSGQGAREAFF.

The chain combines TRBV5-1 with TRBJ2-5; D is unresolved. CDR1 and CDR2 (germline): SGHRS, YFSETQ. The CDR3 is 12 residues long. The V end was cut by 5 bases, the J end by 1 base, with 6 bases between. CDR3 residues: CASSVSQETQYF. CDR3 coding DNA: TGCGCCAGCAGTGTCAGCCAAGAGACCCAGTACTTC.

The chain couples TRBV29-1 to TRBJ2-2; D might be TRBD2 (5 bases). V lost 8 bases and J lost 7, with 14 bases in between. This CDR3 comprises 12 residues. Germline V gene data show CDR1 as SQVTM and CDR2 as ANQGSEA. The CDR3 sequence is CSIREGGGELFF. In nucleotides, the CDR3 is TGCAGCATCCGAGAGGGCGGCGGGGAGCTGTTTTTT.

There are a few counts of this clone. This chain connects TRBV18 to TRBJ1-4, with D hard to call. The CDR3 has 16 residues. Deletions cut 2 bases from V and 8 bases from J, with 18 bases between. Germline V gene lookup returns CDR1 KGHSH and CDR2 LQKENI. CDR3 region: CASSPSGPAVSEKLFF. For the CDR3, the DNA is TGTGCCAGCTCACCATCAGGTCCGGCGGTATCCGAAAAACTGTTTTTT. Full variable domain (missing parts from reference TRBV18 and TRBJ1-4): NAGVMQNPRHLVRRRGQEARLRCSPMKGHSHVYWYRQLPEEGLKFMVYLQKENIIDESGMPKERFSAEFPKEGPSILRIQQVVRGDSAAYFCASSPSGPAVSEKLFFGSGTQLSVL.

The chain has TRBV7-2 and TRBJ2-1; possibly TRBD1 for D (6 bases). The CDR3 runs to 16 residues. The germline gives CDR1 SGHTA, CDR2 FQGNSA. V was shortened by 3 bases and J by 5 bases, with 17 bases between the two germline ends. In DNA, the CDR3 is TGTGCCAGCAGCTTTCCCTGGACAGACGGCCACAATGAGCAGTTCTTC. Amino acid sequence: CASSFPWTDGHNEQFF. Full variable domain (outside the CDR3, taken from reference TRBV7-2 and TRBJ2-1): GAGVSQSPSNKVTEKGKDVELRCDPISGHTALYWYRQSLGQGLEFLIYFQGNSAPDKSGLPSDRFSAERTGGSVSTLTIQRTQQEDSAVYLCASSFPWTDGHNEQFFGPGTRLTVL.

The V and J genes are TRBV25-1 and TRBJ2-6; possible D gene TRBD2, 5 bases. V was trimmed by 3 bases and J by 0 bases, leaving 12 bases between them. Per germline, CDR1 MGHDK and CDR2 SYGVNS. The CDR3 loop spans 17 amino acids. The CDR3 bases are TGTGCCAGCAGTGATTCCACAGCGGTCTCTGGGGCCAACGTCCTGACTTTC. It specifies CASSDSTAVSGANVLTF.